This T cell receptor beta chain was captured in a study of T-cell reconstitution after alpha-beta-depleted transplantation in children. Study-wide points: Surviving recipient T cells and intrathymic progenitors accounted for some patients' high TCRbeta diversity at day 60. T-cell numbers and diversity one year post-transplant derived largely from freshly generated T cells. In patients about two months after transplant, alpha-beta T cells reportedly arose from several hundred expanded graft clones.

Turning to this clonotype: Its antigen remains unidentified.

A library of TCRbeta sequences, prepared with unique molecular identifiers, was generated. A single record per CDR3 protein comes from TCRdb applying MiXCR to the PCR reads. The sample holds roughly 670,000 distinct CDR3 sequences, around 12% seen once. The sequencing here drew on PBMCs, taken before TCRalphabeta/CD19-depleted stem cell transplant. The clonotype was recovered from a girl aged 2-10 years with congenital amegakaryocytic thrombocytopenia, due to receive a stem cell transplant.

The CDR3 coding sequence is TGTGCCAGCAGCTTAGATTTAAGGCAAGGCACTGAAGCTTTCTTT. It encodes CASSLDLRQGTEAFF. The chain recombines TRBV11-2 with TRBJ1-1; D is unresolved. The germline gives CDR1 SGHAT, CDR2 FQNNGV. This CDR3 is 15 amino acids long. The ends were cut back, 0 bases at V and 4 bases at J, with 12 bases in the middle.